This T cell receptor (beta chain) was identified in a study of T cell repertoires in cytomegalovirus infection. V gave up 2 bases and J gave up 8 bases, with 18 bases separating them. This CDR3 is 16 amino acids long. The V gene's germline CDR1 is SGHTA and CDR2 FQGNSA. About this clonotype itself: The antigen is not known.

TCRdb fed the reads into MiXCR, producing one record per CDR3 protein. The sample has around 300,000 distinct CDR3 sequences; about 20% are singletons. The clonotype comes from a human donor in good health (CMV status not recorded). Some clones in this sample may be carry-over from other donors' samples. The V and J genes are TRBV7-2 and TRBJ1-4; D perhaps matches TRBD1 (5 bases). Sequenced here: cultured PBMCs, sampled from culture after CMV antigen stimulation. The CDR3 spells CASSLSSGHRGEKLFF. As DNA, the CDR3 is TGTGCCAGCAGCTTAAGTTCCGGCCATCGGGGGGAAAAACTGTTTTTT.